The text below deals with one TCR beta chain. Its antigen is unidentified. This record belongs to a study of cytomegalovirus exposure and HLA in healthy donors. Points from the study as a whole: Roughly uniform depth of sequencing across donors was assumed in presence/absence analyses. It was shown in a later analysis that HLA-associated TCR beta chains were more clonally expanded than other, equally common chains. The study labeled 170 or so TCR beta chains cytomegalovirus-associated.

Trimming left V 4 bases short and J 0 bases short, with 7 bases between. The CDR3 loop spans 14 amino acids. Germline V gives CDR1 MNHNS, CDR2 SASEGT. PCR primers comprised 60 Vbeta and 13 Jbeta primers. The table came from immunoSEQ multiplex PCR; TCRdb's copy has only in-frame clones and leaves some out. Its clone listing holds approximately 79,000 clones. The receptor's source is a boy aged 5-17 years in good health and CMV-seronegative. The chain combines TRBV6-1 with TRBJ1-5; D is unclear. Sequencing was performed on PBMCs. The CDR3 is CASSVEGSNQPQHF. The CDR3 DNA reads TGTGCCAGCAGTGTTGAGGGTAGCAATCAGCCCCAGCATTTT.